Sequencing of this T cell receptor beta chain was carried out in a study of blood T cell repertoires in COVID-19. Study background: In each case, the material was cDNA or gDNA derived from T cells, B-cell-depleted T cells, or PBMCs.

Individuals aged roughly 18 to 95 years were recruited from 24 US areas. Participant reports of clinical history set cohort assignment. Per the authors' pipeline: Nucleated cell counts were estimated from reference gene primer amplification. TCRdb's copy holds only in-frame clones and misses some; the assay was immunoSEQ multiplex PCR. Clone size and V and J calls were adopted from that table, with D and trimming inferred from the DNA. The sample has fewer than 200,000 clones, 80% to 90% seen once. This CDR3 is built from 12 residues. Per germline, CDR1 MNHEY and CDR2 SVGAGI. The V and J ends lost 6 bases and 8 bases respectively, with 13 bases between them.

The J gene is TRBJ1-2, the V gene TRBV6-5; possibly TRBD1 for D (5 bases). The TCR was taken from a woman between 18 and 29 years old who had recovered from COVID-19. Sequences were obtained from PBMCs or T cells enriched from blood (not recorded which). In nucleotides, the CDR3 is TGTGCCAGCAGACCAAGGGGAGGAGGCTACACCTTC. Protein: CASRPRGGGYTF.